This T cell receptor beta chain was identified during a study of blood T cell repertoires in COVID-19. The overall study: Material from acute and convalescent COVID-19 was sourced from the United States, Italy and Spain.

In the study's own analysis: Amplification of reference gene primers was used by the study to estimate nucleated cell counts. Produced via immunoSEQ multiplex PCR; TCRdb's table is partial and in-frame only. V and J calls and clone size follow that table, whereas D and trimming were derived from the DNA. The data show 200,000 to 300,000 clones, over 70% seen once. The germline V and J ends were trimmed by 0 bases and 5 bases, with 13 bases remaining between them. The germline V gene encodes CDR1 GTSNPN and CDR2 SVGIG (reference sequence). This CDR3 is 14 amino acids long. The sequenced material came from peripheral blood. This sequence originates from a woman between 35 and 50 years old who had recovered from COVID-19. The chain has TRBV30 and TRBJ2-5, with TRBD1 as a possible D gene (8 bases). CDR3 sequence reads: CAWSVQGGWETQYF. CDR3 nucleotides: TGTGCCTGGAGTGTACAGGGGGGGTGGGAGACCCAGTACTTC.